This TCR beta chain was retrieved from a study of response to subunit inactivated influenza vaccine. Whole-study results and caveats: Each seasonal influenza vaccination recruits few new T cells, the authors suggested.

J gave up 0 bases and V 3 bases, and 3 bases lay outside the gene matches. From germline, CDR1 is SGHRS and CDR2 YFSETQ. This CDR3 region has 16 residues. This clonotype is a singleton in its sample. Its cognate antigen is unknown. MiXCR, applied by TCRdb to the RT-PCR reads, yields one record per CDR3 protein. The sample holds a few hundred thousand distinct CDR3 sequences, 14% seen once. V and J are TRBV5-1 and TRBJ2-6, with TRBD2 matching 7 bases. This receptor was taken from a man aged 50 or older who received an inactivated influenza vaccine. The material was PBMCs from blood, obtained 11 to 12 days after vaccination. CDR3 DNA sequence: TGCGCCAGCAGCTGGGGGGGGAGCTCTGGGGCCAACGTCCTGACTTTC. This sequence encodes CASSWGGSSGANVLTF. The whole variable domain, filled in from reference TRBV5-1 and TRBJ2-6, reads KAGVTQTPRYLIKTRGQQVTLSCSPISGHRSVSWYQQTPGQGLQFLFEYFSETQRNKGNFPGRFSGRQFSNSRSEMNVSTLELGDSALYLCASSWGGSSGANVLTFGAGSRLTVL.